The 24 T cell receptor beta chains given below trace back to one sample, sequenced in a study of CD8 T cells in Susac syndrome (dated by TCRdb to 2018 to 2020). Libraries were prepared through the immunoSEQ multiplex PCR assay. RNA was extracted with the RNeasy kit and roughly 0.5 to 1 ug was reverse transcribed using random hexamers. In-frame beta chains were kept once TCRdb had trimmed the public reads at Q25 with fastp and called clones with MiXCR. Each entry merges the rows of one CDR3 protein and shows their most common DNA and genes. The sample profile shows some 400,000 distinct CDR3 sequences; more than 80% of them were found once. Around 0.12% of the sample is in the top ten clones. The sample consisted of CD8+ T cells from PBMCs. These receptors were collected from a human donor with multiple sclerosis.

The chain combines TRBV29-1 with TRBJ1-2; no firm D call. CDR3 size: 9 residues. CDR1 is SQVTM and CDR2 is ANQGSEA in the germline V gene. V lost 8 bases to trimming and J lost 6 bases, with 7 bases between them. The CDR3 protein is CSLADGYTF. The CDR3 region has the DNA TGCAGCCTCGCGGATGGCTACACCTTC.

The chain carries TRBV4-1 and TRBJ2-6; D is unclear. The ends were cut back, 0 bases at V and 0 bases at J, with 6 bases in the middle. Germline CDR1 and CDR2: MGHRA and YSYEKL. This CDR3 is built from 16 residues. This CDR3 reads CASSQEHRSGANVLTF. CDR3 nucleotide sequence: TGCGCCAGCAGCCAAGAACACCGCTCTGGGGCCAACGTCCTGACTTTC.

The chain joins TRBV30 to TRBJ2-1; TRBD2 matches 7 bases. Per germline, CDR1 GTSNPN and CDR2 SVGIG (reference sequence). J lost 6 bases, V lost 2 bases, and 7 bases had no gene match. The CDR3 sequence is 14 residues long. CDR3 amino acids: CAWSFRTSGNEQFF. The CDR3 nucleotides are TGTGCCTGGAGTTTCCGGACTAGTGGCAATGAGCAGTTCTTC.

The J gene is TRBJ2-2, the V gene TRBV13; D uncertain. CDR1 and CDR2 from the germline V gene are PRHDT and FYEKMQ (reference sequence). V gave up 4 bases and J gave up 6 bases, with 9 bases separating them. The CDR3 has 13 amino acids. The CDR3 loop is CASSSLPSGELFF. CDR3 nucleotide sequence: TGTGCCAGCAGCTCCCTTCCATCCGGGGAGCTGTTTTTT.

This rearrangement joins TRBV7-9 to TRBJ2-7; weak D call: TRBD2 (6 bases). The ends were cut back, 4 bases at V and 6 bases at J, with 10 bases in the middle. The CDR3 extends over 12 amino acids. CDR1 SEHNR and CDR2 FQNEAQ come from the germline V gene (reference sequence). As DNA, the CDR3 is TGTGCCAGCAGCTCCCGGGAGTTCGAGCAGTACTTC. This translates into CASSSREFEQYF.

The rearrangement links TRBV5-1 to TRBJ2-5, with D tentatively TRBD1 (5 bases). V was pared by 4 bases and J by 5 bases, with 18 bases between. The germline V gene has CDR1 SGHRS and CDR2 YFSETQ. This CDR3 is built from 15 residues. For the CDR3, the DNA is TGCGCCAGCAGCCTGCCACAGGCCGTGGGGGAGACCCAGTACTTC. Translating it yields CASSLPQAVGETQYF.

V gene TRBV6-1 combines with J gene TRBJ2-1; D remains ambiguous. This CDR3 has 14 amino acids. Germline values: CDR1 MNHNS, CDR2 SASEGT. The ends were cut back, 11 bases at V and 0 bases at J, with 14 bases in the middle. CDR3 nucleotide sequence: TGTGCCGGCTCCAGTTTTTTCTCCTACAATGAGCAGTTCTTC. Its protein product is CAGSSFFSYNEQFF.

The chain uses TRBV12-5 and TRBJ2-7, with 9 bases fitting TRBD2. V shed 6 bases, J shed 3 bases, and the junction held 12 bases outside the gene matches. The germline V gene encodes CDR1 LGHNT and CDR2 FRNRAP. CDR3 length equals 16 residues. The CDR3 bases are TGTGCTAGTGGCTCCGACGCGGCGGGAGGGTACTACGAGCAGTACTTC. Translation gives CASGSDAAGGYYEQYF.

V gene TRBV6-4 combines with J gene TRBJ2-3, with 11 bases fitting TRBD2. The CDR3 has 14 residues. Germline CDR1 MRHNA, CDR2 SNTAGT. The ends lost 4 bases at V and 6 bases at J; junction bases unmatched: 3. Here the CDR3 reads CASSGLAGSDTQYF. The CDR3 region has the DNA TGTGCCAGCAGTGGACTAGCGGGAAGCGATACGCAGTATTTT.

This chain connects TRBV15 to TRBJ2-6; 7 positions match TRBD1. Germline loops: CDR1 LNHNV, CDR2 YYDKDF (reference sequence). The CDR3 spans 18 residues. Trimming cost V 1 base and J 0 bases; bases outside gene matches: 6. In DNA, the CDR3 is TGTGCCACCAGCAGAGTCGAGACAGGGATCTCTGGGGCCAACGTCCTGACTTTC. This codes for CATSRVETGISGANVLTF.

The V and J genes are TRBV29-1 and TRBJ1-2; 8 bases agree with TRBD1. The trim removed 1 base at V and 5 bases at J, leaving 12 bases unmatched. The CDR3 is 16 residues long. From germline, CDR1 is SQVTM and CDR2 ANQGSEA. The CDR3 nucleotides are TGCAGCGTTGAAGGGACAGGGATCGCCGGGTGGTATGGCTACACCTTC. Its translation: CSVEGTGIAGWYGYTF.

CDR3 loop: CSAVNRDRPYNEQFF. The CDR3 DNA reads TGCAGTGCTGTGAACCGGGACAGGCCTTACAATGAGCAGTTCTTC. The chain uses TRBV20-1 and TRBJ2-1; 8 bases line up with TRBD1. The CDR3 has 15 amino acids. Germline trimming cut 5 bases from V and 4 bases from J; bases unmatched to any gene: 10. Germline assignment: CDR1 DFQATT and CDR2 SNEGSKA (reference sequence).

Turning to this clonotype: No DNA is shown, since the ends of the CDR3 on it are uncertain; the CDR3 is the one TCRdb lists. The V gene is TRBV23-1, the J gene TRBJ2-2; the D call of TRBD1 is as the table states it, not checked on the DNA. TRBV23-1 is an ORF; its function is uncertain. The CDR3 spans 17 amino acids, including both terminal residues. CDR3: CASSRLDRGRTPGSCFF.

This clonotype was counted a single time. The gene calls are TRBV5-6 and TRBJ1-2; the D is unclear. Germline CDR1 is SGHDT and CDR2 is YYEEEE. The CDR3 length is 12 residues. The V end lost 4 bases, the J end lost 7 bases, and 11 bases lay between the germline ends. CDR3 amino acids: CASSPGGSGYTF. The CDR3 DNA reads TGTGCCAGCAGCCCTGGAGGGTCTGGCTACACCTTC.

This sequence joins TRBV6-6 and TRBJ1-2; no reliable D call. This CDR3 region has 13 residues. The germline CDR1 and CDR2 sequences are MNHNY and SVGAGI (reference sequence). V lost 0 bases, J lost 4 bases, and 6 bases lay in between. The DNA for the CDR3 is TGTGCCAGCAGTTACTCAAGCCTCTATGGCTACACCTTC. Protein sequence: CASSYSSLYGYTF.

This clonotype showed up just once. This chain connects TRBV27 to TRBJ2-6; no clear D gene. The ends were cut back, 8 bases at V and 6 bases at J, with 11 bases in the middle. Looked up from germline, CDR1 is MNHEY and CDR2 is SMNVEV (reference sequence). The CDR3 has 13 amino acids. CDR3 amino acids: CASRRAEANVLTF. The CDR3 nucleotides read TGTGCCAGCCGCCGGGCTGAGGCCAACGTCCTGACTTTC.

This rearrangement joins TRBV7-6 to TRBJ2-5; TRBD2 matches at 8 bases. Germline V gives CDR1 SGHVS, CDR2 FNYEAQ. This CDR3 region has 13 residues. V was pared by 3 bases and J by 5 bases, with 2 bases of the junction left unmatched. The CDR3 protein is CASSFGGDETQYF. The CDR3 DNA is TGTGCCAGCAGCTTCGGGGGGGATGAGACCCAGTACTTC. Using reference TRBV7-6 and TRBJ2-5 for the parts outside the CDR3, the full variable domain is GAGVSQSPRYKVTKRGQDVALRCDPISGHVSLYWYRQALGQGPEFLTYFNYEAQQDKSGLPNDRFSAERPEGSISTLTIQRTEQRDSAMYRCASSFGGDETQYFGPGTRLLVL.

This clonotype was counted between two and nine times. Here the CDR3 DNA reads TGTGCCAGCGTACAGCCCTCCTACAATGAGCAGTTCTTC. It is translated as CASVQPSYNEQFF. The rearrangement links TRBV6-1 to TRBJ2-1; no firm D call. V gave up 8 bases and J gave up 0 bases, with 8 bases separating them. The CDR3 is made up of 13 amino acids. Per the germline V gene, CDR1 is MNHNS and CDR2 is SASEGT.

This clonotype was detected a few times. This chain joins TRBV6-5 and TRBJ2-7; 9 bases map to TRBD1. After removal of 4 bases from V and 3 bases from J, the junction contained 7 bases not matched to a gene. Germline V gene data show CDR1 as MNHEY and CDR2 as SVGAGI. This CDR3 has 15 amino acids. CDR3 nucleotides: TGTGCCAGCAGTTCCCCGGGACAGGGAATCTACGAGCAGTACTTC. Translating it yields CASSSPGQGIYEQYF.

The chain couples TRBV20-1 to TRBJ1-5; no clear D. Trimming removed 3 bases at V and 7 bases at J, with 13 bases between. The CDR3 contains 13 residues. Germline CDR1 and CDR2: DFQATT and SNEGSKA (reference sequence). The CDR3 bases are TGCAGTGCTAGGTCCGGGTACGGCCAGCCCCAGCATTTT. It specifies CSARSGYGQPQHF.

This chain joins TRBV4-1 and TRBJ1-2; 11 positions agree with TRBD1. Germline trimming cut 0 bases from V and 6 bases from J; bases unmatched to any gene: 6. The CDR3 length is 16 residues. The germline gives CDR1 MGHRA, CDR2 YSYEKL. This CDR3 is CASSQEEGQGANGYTF. The CDR3 DNA is TGCGCCAGCAGCCAAGAGGAAGGACAGGGGGCGAATGGCTACACCTTC.

The chain combines TRBV2 with TRBJ1-5; unclear D gene. CDR1 and CDR2 from the germline V gene are SNHLY and FYNNEI. V lost 3 bases and J 6 bases, leaving 12 bases between the germline ends. This CDR3 has 14 residues. CDR3 sequence: CASSEAGIGQPQHF. The CDR3 nucleotides are TGTGCCAGCAGTGAGGCCGGGATTGGTCAGCCCCAGCATTTT.

This clonotype has just one count. This chain links TRBV7-9 with TRBJ2-3; TRBD1 might be the D (5 bases). The germline gives CDR1 SEHNR, CDR2 FQNEAQ (reference sequence). Trimming shortened V by 1 base and J by 3 bases, and 11 bases separated the two germline ends. The CDR3 contains 15 residues. The CDR3 protein is CASSLERGRTDTQYF. CDR3 nucleotide sequence: TGTGCCAGCAGCTTAGAAAGGGGCCGGACAGATACGCAGTATTTT. The entire variable domain, with the rest obtained from reference TRBV7-9 and TRBJ2-3, is as follows: DTGVSQNPRHKITKRGQNVTFRCDPISEHNRLYWYRQTLGQGPEFLTYFQNEAQLEKSRLLSDRFSAERPKGSFSTLEIQRTEQGDSAMYLCASSLERGRTDTQYFGPGTRLTVL.

The chain uses TRBV5-6 and TRBJ2-7; TRBD2 matches at 8 bases. V was pared by 4 bases and J by 2 bases, with 5 bases of the junction left unmatched. CDR3 length equals 14 residues. From germline, CDR1 is SGHDT and CDR2 YYEEEE. CDR3 in amino acids: CASSNGLAAYEQYF. CDR3 bases: TGTGCCAGCAGCAACGGACTAGCAGCCTACGAGCAGTACTTC.